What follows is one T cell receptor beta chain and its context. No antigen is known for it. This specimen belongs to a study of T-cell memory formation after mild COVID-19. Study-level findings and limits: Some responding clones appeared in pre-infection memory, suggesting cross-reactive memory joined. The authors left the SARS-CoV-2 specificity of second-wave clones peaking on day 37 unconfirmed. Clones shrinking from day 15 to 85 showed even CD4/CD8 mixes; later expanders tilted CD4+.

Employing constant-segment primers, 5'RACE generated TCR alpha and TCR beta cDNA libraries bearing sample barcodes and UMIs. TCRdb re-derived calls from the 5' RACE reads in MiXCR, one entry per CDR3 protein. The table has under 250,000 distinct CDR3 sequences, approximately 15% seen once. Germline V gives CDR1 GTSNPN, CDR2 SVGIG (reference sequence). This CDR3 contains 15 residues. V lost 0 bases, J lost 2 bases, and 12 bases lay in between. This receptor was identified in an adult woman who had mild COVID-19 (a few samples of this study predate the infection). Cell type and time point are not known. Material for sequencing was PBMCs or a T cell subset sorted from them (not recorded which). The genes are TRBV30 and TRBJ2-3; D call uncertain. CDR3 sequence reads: CAWSVPGGFTDTQYF. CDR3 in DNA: TGTGCCTGGAGTGTACCTGGCGGATTCACAGATACGCAGTATTTT.